This T cell receptor beta chain was retrieved from a study of identical twins. TCRdb processed the 5' RACE reads anew with MiXCR; each CDR3 protein has one entry. Among about 520,000 distinct CDR3 sequences listed, 20% to 25% were seen once. This CDR3 has 14 amino acids. CDR1 and CDR2 (germline): SGHTA, FQGNSA. Trimming shortened V by 5 bases and J by 1 base, and 12 bases separated the two germline ends. These data also featured in a second study, about T cells expressing NK-cell markers.

The material sequenced was CD4+ T cells sorted from blood. The clonotype comes from a woman under 30 in good health. The chain combines TRBV7-2 with TRBJ2-7, with D maybe TRBD1 (5 bases). Written as DNA, the CDR3 is TGTGCCAGCAGCCCTCAATGGACATCCTACGAGCAGTACTTC. This sequence encodes CASSPQWTSYEQYF. Complete variable domain (other parts from reference TRBV7-2 and TRBJ2-7): GAGVSQSPSNKVTEKGKDVELRCDPISGHTALYWYRQSLGQGLEFLIYFQGNSAPDKSGLPSDRFSAERTGGSVSTLTIQRTQQEDSAVYLCASSPQWTSYEQYFGPGTRLTVT.